This T cell receptor (beta chain) was found in a study of shared clonotypes between healthy human individuals. Study observations and caveats: When compared with the clonotypes that were shared by all four sorted-subset donors, the non-shared clonotypes turned out to have lower generation probabilities. The authors sampled blood alone, and tissue repertoires likely differ.

Trimming took off 6 bases at V and 5 bases at J, with 7 bases between the two ends. In germline, CDR1 is SQVTM, CDR2 ANQGSEA. The CDR3 consists of 11 residues. Of note for this clone: Its antigen is not identified. In the same sample, other DNA sequences code for this CDR3.

The method was immunoSEQ multiplex PCR; TCRdb's version includes in-frame clones alone and lacks a portion of them. The table has about 600,000 clones, just under 97% seen once. CD45RO-negative, CCR7-selected cells formed the naive CD8 fraction, which excluded terminally differentiated effector memory CD45RA+ cells. Every donor, a Caucasian adult, lived in Nashville, Tennessee. The chain combines TRBV29-1 with TRBJ2-2; D ambiguous. The receptor was isolated from a woman aged 25 to 39 in good health. Sequences were obtained from naive CD8+ T cells sorted from blood. As DNA, the CDR3 is TGCAGCGTACAGAGGACCGGGGAGCTGTTTTTT. Protein sequence: CSVQRTGELFF.